This T cell receptor (beta chain) was recorded in a study of T cells in localized non-small cell lung cancer. Per the germline V gene, CDR1 is KGHSH and CDR2 is LQKENI. This CDR3 region has 16 residues. With V trimmed by 2 bases and J by 0 bases, 5 bases remained unmatched. Produced via immunoSEQ multiplex PCR; TCRdb's table is partial and in-frame only. Here the sample spans tens of thousands of clones, 92% being singletons. The material was peripheral blood, obtained before any cancer treatment. The chain is built from TRBV18 and TRBJ2-7; 9 nucleotides match TRBD2. The TCR originated in a female donor over 55 with stage I lung adenocarcinoma. The CDR3 DNA follows: TGTGCCAGCTCACCAAGGGGTAGCGGGGGCTCCTACGAGCAGTACTTC. It yields the protein CASSPRGSGGSYEQYF.